This T cell receptor (beta chain) derives from a study of blood T cell repertoires in COVID-19. The wider study: The United States, Italy and Spain supplied acute and convalescent COVID-19 samples. T cells, B-cell-depleted T cells, or PBMCs supplied cDNA or gDNA.

As originally analysed: For nucleated cells, counts were estimated from reference gene primer amplification. Profiled with immunoSEQ multiplex PCR; TCRdb holds only in-frame clones, not every one. V and J calls plus clone size are reproduced from that table; the DNA served to infer D and trimming. Of about 150,000 clones in the sample, around 87% were seen once. The CDR3 covers 17 residues. Trimming left V 3 bases short and J 0 bases short, with 14 bases between. The germline CDR1 and CDR2 sequences are KGHSH and LQKENI. The sequenced sample was peripheral blood. The receptor's source is an older man with acute or convalescent COVID-19. The chain links TRBV18 to TRBJ1-4, with no clear D. Here the CDR3 reads CASSPLAAEATNEKLFF. Written as DNA, the CDR3 is TGTGCCAGCTCACCGCTAGCTGCGGAGGCAACTAATGAAAAACTGTTTTTT.